This entry concerns a single T cell receptor (beta chain). Repertoires were generated with immunoSEQ multiplex PCR, while TCRdb's copy carries only in-frame clones and drops some. The sample holds 100,000 to 150,000 clones; 85% to 90% are singletons and the top ten take 27%. The V and J ends lost 7 bases and 6 bases respectively, with 16 bases between them. CDR3 length: 14 residues. CDR1 is SNHLY, CDR2 FYNNEI, per germline. The data derive from a study of blood T cell repertoires in COVID-19. Overall study: Some COVID-19 samples were acute and others convalescent; all came from the United States, Italy and Spain.

V is TRBV2 and J is TRBJ1-5; D is undetermined. Sequences were obtained from peripheral blood. This receptor was taken from a woman at least 80 years old with acute or convalescent COVID-19. Here the CDR3 DNA reads TGTGCCAGCAATCAGCAAACTCGGAGTCAGCCCCAGCATTTT. Protein: CASNQQTRSQPQHF.